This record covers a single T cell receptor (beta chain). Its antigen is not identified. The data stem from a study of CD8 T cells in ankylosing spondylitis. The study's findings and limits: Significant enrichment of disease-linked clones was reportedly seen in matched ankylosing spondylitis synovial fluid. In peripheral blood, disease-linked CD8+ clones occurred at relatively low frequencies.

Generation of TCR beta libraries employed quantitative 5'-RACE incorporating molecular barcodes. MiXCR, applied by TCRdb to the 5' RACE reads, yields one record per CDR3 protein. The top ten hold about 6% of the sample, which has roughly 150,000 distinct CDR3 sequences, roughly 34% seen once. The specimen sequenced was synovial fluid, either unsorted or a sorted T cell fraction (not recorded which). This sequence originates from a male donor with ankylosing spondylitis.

The CDR3 protein is CASSPIRGSGGLGQPQHF. The CDR3 DNA sequence: TGTGCCAGCAGCCCAATTCGGGGGTCCGGGGGACTCGGACAGCCCCAGCATTTT. This sequence joins TRBV28 and TRBJ1-5; possibly TRBD1 for D (5 bases). V lost 6 bases, J lost 7 bases, and 28 bases lay in between. The CDR3 covers 18 residues. Germline lookup yields CDR1 MDHEN and CDR2 SYDVKM. Looking up the rest from reference TRBV28 and TRBJ1-5 gives the full variable domain: DVKVTQSSRYLVKRTGEKVFLECVQDMDHENMFWYRQDPGLGLRLIYFSYDVKMKEKGDIPEGYSVSREKKERFSLILESASTNQTSMYLCASSPIRGSGGLGQPQHFGDGTRLSIL.